These T cell receptor beta chains were read from a single sample in a study of cytomegalovirus exposure and HLA in healthy donors. Profiling relied on immunoSEQ multiplex PCR, and the TCRdb table lists in-frame clones only, not all of them. Of tens of thousands of clones listed, about 83% are singletons. The material sequenced was PBMCs. The receptors were gathered from a woman between 18 and 30 years old in good health and CMV-seropositive. CDR3s include the opening cysteine and the closing phenylalanine or tryptophan. The D gene is left open where the match is weak. Expanded clones are given a class, and other clones once, few, many or no size at all.

>TRBD2|TRBV9|TRBJ2-7|once
TGTGCCAGCAGCAAAACCGGGACTAGCGGGATATTGGGGGAGCAGTACTTC
CASSKTGTSGILGEQYF
>-|TRBV28|TRBJ1-1|-
TGTGCCAGCAGTTTAGGGCAGAACACTGAAGCTTTCTTT
CASSLGQNTEAFF
>-|TRBV15|TRBJ1-4|once
TGTGCCACCAGCAGCGACAGAAATAATGAAAAACTGTTTTTT
CATSSDRNNEKLFF
>TRBD2|TRBV29-1|TRBJ2-7|-
TGCAGCGCAGGGACTAGCGCGACTGGGGAGCAGTACTTC
CSAGTSATGEQYF
>TRBD2|TRBV29-1|TRBJ2-5|-
TGCAGCGTTGGGGCTAGCGGGGGGCAAGAGACCCAGTACTTC
CSVGASGGQETQYF
>TRBD1|TRBV25-1|TRBJ1-4|-
TGTGCCAGCAGTGTCTCAGGGGGAGTAGAAAAACTGTTTTTT
CASSVSGGVEKLFF
>-|TRBV29-1|TRBJ1-1|-
TGCAGCGTCATCCCTTATACAGGGATAGCTGAAGCTTTCTTT
CSVIPYTGIAEAFF
>TRBD1|TRBV7-8|TRBJ1-2|-
TGTGCCAGCAGCACCGGACAGGGCCACGCTACTGGCTACACCTTC
CASSTGQGHATGYTF
>TRBD1|TRBV6-1|TRBJ1-2|-
TGTGCCAGCAGTGGCCCCCGGGACAGCCGGTGGATCATTGGGGGCTACACCTTC
CASSGPRDSRWIIGGYTF
>-|TRBV5-6|TRBJ1-5|few
TGTGCCAGCAGCTTACGGGGGTTTGAGCAGCCCCAGCATTTT
CASSLRGFEQPQHF
>TRBD1|TRBV15|TRBJ1-2|-
TGTGCCACCAGCACAGACAGGGGGCTTACGGACACCTTC
CATSTDRGLTDTF
>TRBD1|TRBV5-1|TRBJ1-1|-
TGCGCCAGCAGCTCCACAGGGGACTCAAACACTGAAGCTTTCTTT
CASSSTGDSNTEAFF
>-|TRBV10-1|TRBJ2-2|-
TGCGCCAGCGGGGCGGATAACACCGGGGAGCTGTTTTTT
CASGADNTGELFF
>TRBD1|TRBV5-1|TRBJ1-1|-
TGCGCCAGCAGCGGCGGACAGGGAAGCACTGAAGCTTTCTTT
CASSGGQGSTEAFF
>TRBD1|TRBV28|TRBJ2-7|-
TGTGCCAGCAGTTTGGTCGGGACAGGGGGGGCCTACGAGCAGTACTTC
CASSLVGTGGAYEQYF
>-|TRBV7-3|TRBJ1-1|once
TGTGCCAGCAGCTTAACAGGGGGTAGGACTGAAGCTTTCTTT
CASSLTGGRTEAFF
>-|TRBV4-1|TRBJ2-7|-
TGCGCCAGCAGCCAAGTCGAGACAGGAAAATACGAGCAGTACTTC
CASSQVETGKYEQYF
>-|TRBV6-1|TRBJ2-7|-
TGTGCCAGCAGTCAGAGGACAGCTAAGTCCTACGAGCAGTACTTC
CASSQRTAKSYEQYF
>-|TRBV4-1|TRBJ2-7|-
TGCGCCAGCAGCCAGACCACAGGGAACTACGAGCAGTACTTC
CASSQTTGNYEQYF
>TRBD1|TRBV28|TRBJ1-2|-
TGTGCCAGCAGTCCTTCAGGGGGCTCCCTAGGCTACACCTTC
CASSPSGGSLGYTF
>TRBD2|TRBV6-5|TRBJ2-1|-
TGTGCCAGCAGTTTCGGCGGGAGCTCCTACAATGAGCAGTTCTTC
CASSFGGSSYNEQFF
>-|TRBV5-4|TRBJ2-2|-
TGTGCCAGCAGCTTGGGGGCTGGGGCGGTCACCGGGGAGCTGTTTTTT
CASSLGAGAVTGELFF
>TRBD2|TRBV6-1|TRBJ2-3|-
TGTGCCACATGGACTAGCGGGGGCACAGATACGCAGTATTTT
CATWTSGGTDTQYF
>-|TRBV9|TRBJ2-2|-
TGTGCCAGCAGCGTTGGGACTCCCGGGGAGCTGTTTTTT
CASSVGTPGELFF
>-|TRBV7-2|TRBJ1-2|-
TGTGCCAGCAGCCCAGTCCTGACAGCCAACTATGGCTACACCTTC
CASSPVLTANYGYTF
>-|TRBV30|TRBJ1-5|few
TGTGCCTGGGGGGGCAGTACTAGCAATCAGCCCCAGCATTTT
CAWGGSTSNQPQHF
>-|TRBV28|TRBJ1-1|-
TGTGCCAGCAGTTATCACAGGGAAGCTTTCTTT
CASSYHREAFF
>-|TRBV28|TRBJ1-2|few
TGTGCCAGCAGTTCAGGGTTGGAAGACTATGGCTACACCTTC
CASSSGLEDYGYTF
>-|TRBV7-9|TRBJ2-5|-
TGTGCCAGCAGCGCCCGAGGGCGGGGAGGTAGGCTGGGCTCGGAGACCCAGTACTTC
CASSARGRGGRLGSETQYF
>-|TRBV10-3|TRBJ2-5|once
TGTGCCATCAGTGAGTCTCCCCGAGCCGTCCAAGAGACCCAGTACTTC
CAISESPRAVQETQYF
>-|TRBV6-5|TRBJ1-5|few
TGTGCCAGCAGTTACGCCAGTGGGCCCCAGCATTTT
CASSYASGPQHF
>TRBD2|TRBV6-5|TRBJ2-3|-
TGTGCCAGCGCGACTAGCGGCGTAAGCACAGATACGCAGTATTTT
CASATSGVSTDTQYF
>-|TRBV2|TRBJ2-3|-
TGTGCCAGTCCCTCGCGGGACAGCGGCCGGTTGGATACGCAGTATTTT
CASPSRDSGRLDTQYF
>TRBD2|TRBV6-6|TRBJ2-2|-
TGTGCCAGCTGGTCAGGACGAAGCGGGGCCGGGGAGCTGTTTTTT
CASWSGRSGAGELFF
>-|TRBV5-1|TRBJ2-7|-
TGCGCCAGCAGCTTGGCGGCAGGGGACTCCTACGAGCAGTACTTC
CASSLAAGDSYEQYF
>-|TRBV7-9|TRBJ2-3|-
TGTGCCAGCAGCTTAGGCACCACAGGTGGCACAGATACGCAGTATTTT
CASSLGTTGGTDTQYF
>TRBD2|TRBV7-3|TRBJ2-5|once
TGTGCCAGCAGCCCATCGCGGGAGGGGAAGACCCAGTACTTC
CASSPSREGKTQYF
>TRBD2|TRBV5-4|TRBJ2-2|-
TGTGCCAGCAGCTCGGGACTAGTCTACGGGGAGCTGTTTTTT
CASSSGLVYGELFF
>-|TRBV9|TRBJ1-2|once
TGTGCCAGCAGTACAGAAGGTGGCTACACCTTC
CASSTEGGYTF
>TRBD1|TRBV7-2|TRBJ2-7|-
TGTGCCAGCAGCCCTCGTAGACAGGGGGTACGGGACGAGCAGTACTTC
CASSPRRQGVRDEQYF
>TRBD2|TRBV6-1|TRBJ2-3|few
TGTGCCAGCAGTGAAGTCCTAGCGGGAGGAACAGATACGCAGTATTTT
CASSEVLAGGTDTQYF
>-|TRBV18|TRBJ2-7|-
TGTGCCAGCTCACTCCGACAGGACTACGAGCAGTACTTC
CASSLRQDYEQYF
>TRBD1|TRBV6-1|TRBJ1-1|-
TGTGCCAGCAGGGCGACAGGGTTTGAAGCTTTCTTT
CASRATGFEAFF
>TRBD1|TRBV10-3|TRBJ1-1|few
TGTGCCAGCCAAACAAGGGGGACAGCCTGGGACACTGAAGCTTTCTTT
CASQTRGTAWDTEAFF
>TRBD1|TRBV28|TRBJ2-7|-
TGTGCCAGCAGTCTGGCGGGACAGGGTACCCTTCAGGAAGAGCAGTACTTC
CASSLAGQGTLQEEQYF
>-|TRBV5-4|TRBJ1-1|few
TGTGCCAGCAGTATTGTATCGAACACTGAAGCTTTCTTT
CASSIVSNTEAFF